This passage covers 7 T cell receptor beta chains from one sample sequenced in a study of blood T cells in healthy people across ages. Combining a sample-barcoded 5' primer with a J-beta primer mix, a second PCR ran for roughly 7 to 12 cycles. TCRdb analysed the 5' RACE reads with MiXCR anew, one entry per CDR3 protein. The sample lists about 830,000 distinct CDR3 sequences; approximately 59% were seen once. Sequenced material: blood. All receptors derive from a man aged 30 to 39 in good health.

This clonotype was counted only a few times. The chain is built from TRBV2 and TRBJ2-2; 10 bases match TRBD1. V was pared by 3 bases and J by 5 bases, with 3 bases of the junction left unmatched. The CDR3 totals 15 residues. CDR1 SNHLY and CDR2 FYNNEI come from the germline V gene. The CDR3 reads CASSDWDRGTGELFF. The CDR3 DNA sequence: TGTGCCAGCAGTGATTGGGACAGGGGTACCGGGGAGCTGTTTTTT. Combining the CDR3 with reference TRBV2 and TRBJ2-2 gives the whole variable domain EPEVTQTPSHQVTQMGQEVILRCVPISNHLYFYWYRQILGQKVEFLVSFYNNEISEKSEIFDDQFSVERPDGSNFTLKIRSTKLEDSAMYFCASSDWDRGTGELFFGEGSRLTVL.

This clonotype was seen a handful of times. V gene TRBV2 combines with J gene TRBJ2-5, with TRBD1 matching over 8 bases. Germline loops: CDR1 SNHLY, CDR2 FYNNEI. CDR3 length: 11 residues. Trimming cost V 11 bases and J 5 bases; bases outside gene matches: 4. CDR3 sequence: CAGDRGETQYF. DNA of the CDR3: TGTGCCGGAGACAGGGGTGAGACCCAGTACTTC. Full variable domain (remainder filled in from reference TRBV2 and TRBJ2-5): EPEVTQTPSHQVTQMGQEVILRCVPISNHLYFYWYRQILGQKVEFLVSFYNNEISEKSEIFDDQFSVERPDGSNFTLKIRSTKLEDSAMYFCAGDRGETQYFGPGTRLLVL.

The genes are TRBV21-1 and TRBJ2-4. The J call may not be correct, given that the DNA end is closer to TRBJ2-5. TRBV21-1 is an annotated pseudogene. The CDR3 is made up of 18 amino acids. This CDR3 is CASRQVGNSGRTKETQYF. Here the CDR3 DNA reads TGTGCCAGCAGGCAAGTGGGGAACAGTGGCAGGACCAAAGAGACCCAGTACTTC.

V gene TRBV29-1 combines with J gene TRBJ1-1; D uncertain. Trimming left V 8 bases short and J 3 bases short, with 13 bases between. In germline, CDR1 is SQVTM, CDR2 ANQGSEA. The CDR3 contains 12 residues. The CDR3: CSISPEDTEAFF. The DNA of the CDR3 is TGCAGCATCTCACCCGAGGACACTGAAGCTTTCTTT.

V is TRBV9 and J is TRBJ2-3; TRBD2 matches 7 bases. The CDR3 sequence is 15 residues long. Germline CDR1 reads SGDLS; CDR2 reads YYNGEE. V lost 4 bases to trimming and J lost 2 bases; unmatched junction nucleotides: 7. The chain's CDR3 is CASSPMGGTTDTQYF. CDR3 in DNA: TGTGCCAGCAGCCCTATGGGGGGGACCACAGATACGCAGTATTTT.

The chain links TRBV12-3 or TRBV12-4 to TRBJ1-1, with D unresolved. V lost 6 bases and J 5 bases, leaving 13 bases between the germline ends. The CDR3 runs to 13 residues. CDR3 DNA sequence: TGTGCCAGCAGCCGCTCCGGTGGGACTGAAGCTTTCTTT. Translated, it gives CASSRSGGTEAFF.

This chain uses TRBV20-1 with TRBJ2-1; 10 bases map to TRBD1. In germline, CDR1 is DFQATT, CDR2 SNEGSKA (reference sequence). The junction had 12 bases not matched to a gene; V was cut back by 5 bases and J by 5 bases. The CDR3 sequence is 16 residues long. CDR3 residues: CSASSLRGTGDNEQFF. The DNA for the CDR3 is TGCAGTGCTTCATCCCTTCGCGGGACAGGGGACAATGAGCAGTTCTTC.